These 25 T cell receptor beta chains were all obtained from the same sample, sequenced in a study of blood T cell repertoires in COVID-19. TCRdb's copy holds only in-frame clones and misses some; the assay was immunoSEQ multiplex PCR. The top ten hold around 7% of the sample, which has 150,000 to 250,000 clones, 84% seen once. Material: PBMCs or T cells enriched from blood (not recorded which). These receptors all come from a middle-aged man who had recovered from COVID-19.

The chain joins TRBV18 to TRBJ1-1; D is perhaps TRBD1 (5 bases). Deletions cut 3 bases from V and 1 base from J, with 12 bases between. This CDR3 region has 15 residues. From germline, CDR1 is KGHSH and CDR2 LQKENI. The CDR3 region has the DNA TGTGCCAGCTCACCCCGGAGGGACCCGAACACTGAAGCTTTCTTT. Its protein product is CASSPRRDPNTEAFF.

The CDR3 DNA reads as TGCGCCAGCAGTCCCGAGCGAGGCCAGGGGGACTACGAGCAGTACTTC. It encodes CASSPERGQGDYEQYF. The chain recombines TRBV10-1 with TRBJ2-7; 7 bases map to TRBD1. The germline CDR1 and CDR2 sequences are WNHNN and SYGVQD (reference sequence). The V segment lost 5 bases and the J segment 3 bases; nucleotides outside the gene matches: 13. The CDR3 is 16 amino acids.

In this sample, this clone turned up many times. Other DNA sequences of this sample code for an identical CDR3. V is TRBV29-1 and J is TRBJ1-5; D is uncertain. The CDR3 spans 15 residues. V lost 4 bases and J 2 bases, leaving 15 bases between the germline ends. In germline, CDR1 is SQVTM, CDR2 ANQGSEA. CDR3 bases: TGCAGCGTTGCAGACGGTTTACTAGGCAATCAGCCCCAGCATTTT. Its protein product is CSVADGLLGNQPQHF.

This chain links TRBV28 with TRBJ1-2; D is uncertain. V lost 5 bases and J lost 3, with 10 bases in between. CDR1 and CDR2 from the germline V gene are MDHEN and SYDVKM. The CDR3 contains 13 residues. The CDR3 DNA reads TGTGCCAGCAGTCCCGGACTCTACTATGGCTACACCTTC. It codes for CASSPGLYYGYTF.

This chain joins TRBV28 and TRBJ2-5; tentatively, D is TRBD1 (5 bases). The germline V gene encodes CDR1 MDHEN and CDR2 SYDVKM. V lost 6 bases and J lost 0, with 14 bases in between. The CDR3 extends over 15 amino acids. CDR3 sequence reads: CASRDKSLYQETQYF. CDR3 nucleotides: TGTGCCAGCAGGGACAAATCCCTGTACCAAGAGACCCAGTACTTC.

The genes are TRBV28 and TRBJ1-2, with D perhaps TRBD1 (6 bases). Germline V lookup: CDR1 MDHEN, CDR2 SYDVKM. There are 16 residues in the CDR3. Trimming took 6 bases from V and 4 from J, leaving 21 bases between them. The CDR3 nucleotides read TGTGCCAGCAGGATACAGGGTTTGCTCACTAGCTATGGCTACACCTTC. It encodes CASRIQGLLTSYGYTF.

The J gene is TRBJ1-1, the V gene TRBV5-1; weak D call: TRBD1 (5 bases). Germline V gene lookup returns CDR1 SGHRS and CDR2 YFSETQ. The CDR3 is made up of 15 amino acids. V lost 3 bases, J lost 0 bases, and 12 bases lay in between. Here the CDR3 reads CASSSLTDMNTEAFF. CDR3 nucleotides: TGCGCCAGCAGCTCCCTGACGGACATGAACACTGAAGCTTTCTTT.

The count of this clone is one. The chain employs TRBV3-1 (or the pseudogene TRBV3-2) and TRBJ1-1; 9 bases map to TRBD1. Germline V lookup: CDR1 LGHDT, CDR2 YNNKEL (reference sequence). CDR3 length: 15 amino acids. V lost 6 bases to trimming and J lost 1 base; unmatched junction nucleotides: 6. CDR3: CASSIQGAPNTEAFF. Here the CDR3 DNA reads TGTGCCAGCAGTATACAGGGGGCGCCGAACACTGAAGCTTTCTTT.

This chain connects TRBV2 to TRBJ1-1; D remains ambiguous. Germline CDR1 SNHLY, CDR2 FYNNEI. Trimming removed 8 bases at V and 7 bases at J, with 17 bases between. The CDR3 length is 13 residues. The CDR3 DNA sequence: TGTGCCAGCCGCCGGGATCCCGCCTATGAAGCTTTCTTT. Translation gives CASRRDPAYEAFF.

J is TRBJ2-2 and V is TRBV7-9; TRBD1 agrees at 7 bases. CDR3 size: 16 residues. Trimming cost V 4 bases and J 0 bases; bases outside gene matches: 5. CDR1 is SEHNR, CDR2 FQNEAQ, per germline (reference sequence). CDR3 residues: CASSSWTGSNTGELFF. In nucleotides, the CDR3 is TGTGCCAGCAGCTCCTGGACAGGATCGAACACCGGGGAGCTGTTTTTT.

V and J are TRBV5-1 and TRBJ1-1, with unresolved D. The CDR3 is made up of 14 amino acids. Trimming took off 2 bases at V and 7 bases at J, with 15 bases between the two ends. Per germline, CDR1 SGHRS and CDR2 YFSETQ. CDR3 in amino acids: CASSLPEARHEAFF. The CDR3 DNA is TGCGCCAGCAGCTTACCGGAGGCGCGACATGAAGCTTTCTTT. Full variable domain (rest looked up from reference TRBV5-1 and TRBJ1-1): KAGVTQTPRYLIKTRGQQVTLSCSPISGHRSVSWYQQTPGQGLQFLFEYFSETQRNKGNFPGRFSGRQFSNSRSEMNVSTLELGDSALYLCASSLPEARHEAFFGQGTRLTVV.

This clone was observed once. The chain is built from TRBV7-9 and TRBJ1-2; 7 bases fit TRBD1. Germline V gene lookup returns CDR1 SEHNR and CDR2 FQNEAQ (reference sequence). The CDR3 consists of 14 residues. V shed 5 bases, J shed 10 bases, and the junction held 13 bases outside the gene matches. The CDR3 region has the DNA TGTGCCAGCAGCCGGGGGCCAAGACAGGGCCTCTACACCTTC. As protein: CASSRGPRQGLYTF.

The chain combines TRBV5-4 with TRBJ2-1, with 7 bases identical to TRBD1. Germline V CDR1 and CDR2: SGHNT, YYREEE (reference sequence). The CDR3 loop spans 13 amino acids. Germline trimming cut 3 bases from V and 10 bases from J; bases unmatched to any gene: 7. For the CDR3, the DNA is TGTGCCAGCAGCTGGAGGCGGACAGGCGAGCAGTTCTTC. Translating gives CASSWRRTGEQFF.

The chain uses TRBV25-1 and TRBJ1-5; D unresolved. Germline V gives CDR1 MGHDK, CDR2 SYGVNS. The CDR3 consists of 14 residues. V gave up 4 bases and J gave up 0 bases, with 7 bases separating them. DNA for the CDR3: TGTGCCAGCAGTGCCTACGGTAGCAATCAGCCCCAGCATTTT. Translating it yields CASSAYGSNQPQHF.

V is TRBV27 and J is TRBJ2-7; 8 bases map to TRBD2. The CDR3 runs to 14 residues. Germline values: CDR1 MNHEY, CDR2 SMNVEV (reference sequence). V dropped 4 bases and J dropped 3; count of bases not matched to a gene: 5. The CDR3 coding sequence is TGTGCCAGCAGTTCCTACGGGGGGGGCTACGAGCAGTACTTC. Its translation: CASSSYGGGYEQYF.

The rearrangement joins TRBV19 to TRBJ1-5, with 7 bases fitting TRBD1. J lost 2 bases, V lost 6 bases, and 13 bases had no gene match. The CDR3 has 17 amino acids. CDR1 and CDR2 (germline): LNHDA, SQIVND (reference sequence). The CDR3 protein is CASSLIPGGIGNQPQHF. The CDR3 nucleotides read TGTGCCAGTAGCCTTATCCCAGGGGGAATTGGCAATCAGCCCCAGCATTTT.

J is TRBJ1-1 and V is TRBV4-1; tentative D call: TRBD1 (5 bases). This CDR3 region has 15 residues. Between the trimmed V and J ends, which lost 2 bases and 0 bases, there was a span of 10 bases. Germline V gene lookup returns CDR1 MGHRA and CDR2 YSYEKL. The CDR3, as DNA: TGCGCCAGCAGCCAATCGACAGTCATGAACACTGAAGCTTTCTTT. Its translation: CASSQSTVMNTEAFF.

This sequence joins TRBV12-2 and TRBJ1-5; the table's D gene call, TRBD1, was not cross checked with the DNA. TRBV12-2 is tagged as a pseudogene. The CDR3 sequence is 19 residues long. CDR3 in amino acids: CASRLDFFRGGRGNQPQHF. CDR3 DNA: TGTGCAAGTCGCTTAGATTTTTTCAGGGGCGGACGCGGCAATCAGCCCCAGCATTTT.

The J gene is TRBJ1-1, the V gene TRBV7-6; perhaps TRBD1 as D (5 bases). V dropped 1 base and J dropped 4 bases, with 13 bases sitting between them. The CDR3 spans 15 residues. Germline V gene data show CDR1 as SGHVS and CDR2 as FNYEAQ. The CDR3 bases are TGTGCCAGCAGCTTAGATGGTCAGGGTGGCACTGAAGCTTTCTTT. Translated, it gives CASSLDGQGGTEAFF. Filled out from reference TRBV7-6 and TRBJ1-1, the complete variable domain reads GAGVSQSPRYKVTKRGQDVALRCDPISGHVSLYWYRQALGQGPEFLTYFNYEAQQDKSGLPNDRFSAERPEGSISTLTIQRTEQRDSAMYRCASSLDGQGGTEAFFGQGTRLTVV.

A single count supports this clone. The chain recombines TRBV9 with TRBJ2-1, with 10 bases fitting TRBD1. The length of the CDR3 is 15 residues. V lost 2 bases and J lost 6; bases outside the gene matches: 5. Germline lookup yields CDR1 SGDLS and CDR2 YYNGEE. CDR3 in amino acids: CASSVRGQGFNEQFF. Here the CDR3 DNA reads TGTGCCAGCAGCGTTAGGGGACAGGGGTTCAATGAGCAGTTCTTC.

The chain carries TRBV11-2 and TRBJ1-1; 7 bases agree with TRBD1. The CDR3 loop spans 14 amino acids. Trimming cost V 6 bases and J 10 bases; bases outside gene matches: 14. The V gene's germline CDR1 is SGHAT and CDR2 FQNNGV. CDR3 DNA sequence: TGTGCCAGCAGGCTGGGGGGTGACAGGGAATCAGCTTTCTTT. Its translation: CASRLGGDRESAFF.

Details on this clone: The sample contains more than one DNA sequence encoding this CDR3. V usage is TRBV5-1 and J usage is TRBJ2-5, with 7 bases aligning to TRBD1. This CDR3 has 14 amino acids. Per the germline V gene, CDR1 is SGHRS and CDR2 is YFSETQ. V dropped 0 bases and J dropped 4; count of bases not matched to a gene: 3. The CDR3 DNA reads TGCGCCAGCAGCTTGGTACAGGGGAGAGAGACCCAGTACTTC. It yields the protein CASSLVQGRETQYF.

The rearrangement links TRBV18 to TRBJ1-5; weak D call: TRBD1 (5 bases). CDR1 and CDR2 from the germline V gene are KGHSH and LQKENI. The ends were cut back, 3 bases at V and 0 bases at J, with 9 bases in the middle. The CDR3 length is 15 residues. The CDR3 nucleotides read TGTGCCAGCTCACCGGTACAGGTTAGCAATCAGCCCCAGCATTTT. Translated: CASSPVQVSNQPQHF.

The V call is TRBV5-8, the J call TRBJ1-6; possibly TRBD1 for D (5 bases). This CDR3 has 15 amino acids. Trimming cost V 3 bases and J 5 bases, with 12 bases left between them. CDR1 SGHTS and CDR2 YDEGEE come from the germline V gene. The CDR3 region is CASSWRGYNNSPLHF. The CDR3 DNA is TGTGCCAGCAGCTGGAGGGGTTATAATAATTCACCCCTCCACTTT.

V is TRBV12-3 or TRBV12-4 and J is TRBJ1-1; 7 bases agree with TRBD1. With V trimmed by 6 bases and J by 5 bases, 6 bases remained unmatched. The CDR3 has 13 amino acids. The CDR3 loop is CASREGGRTEAFF. The CDR3 coding sequence is TGTGCCAGCAGGGAAGGGGGCAGGACTGAAGCTTTCTTT.